This T cell receptor (beta chain) was sequenced in a study of blood T cells in healthy people across ages. There are 12 residues in the CDR3. Trimming left V 7 bases short and J 11 bases short, with 17 bases between. Next came a second PCR, run for about 6 to 12 cycles, which used a sample-barcoded 5' primer along with a J-beta primer mix. TCRdb reanalysed the 5' RACE reads using MiXCR and keeps one entry per CDR3 protein. The sample consists of 1.5 million to 2 million distinct CDR3 sequences, 28% of them appearing once. Study-wide results and caveats: Because sorting was not performed, PBMCs prevented conclusive naive versus antigen-experienced comparison. Naive CD4+ cell counts and diversity both ran higher in long-lived than in aged donors.

Details on this clonotype: Its antigen remains unknown.

Sequenced sample: blood. The rearrangement links TRBV12-3 or TRBV12-4 to TRBJ2-5, with unresolved D. The TCR comes from a woman aged 30 to 39 in good health. CDR3 protein: CASNDQYNEQYF. As DNA, the CDR3 is TGTGCCAGCAACGACCAGTACAATGAGCAGTACTTC.